Sequencing of this T cell receptor beta chain was carried out in a study of shared clonotypes between healthy human individuals. Germline V CDR1 and CDR2: MNHEY, SVGAGI. This CDR3 is built from 14 residues. V shed 6 bases and J shed 6 bases, with 15 bases lying between them. Roughly 99 million PBMCs were counted before genomic DNA extraction. Deep-level assay runs were performed. For every subset, genomic DNA was evenly distributed across several immunoSEQ plates. Sequencing used immunoSEQ multiplex PCR; TCRdb keeps in-frame clones, though not all of them. Here the sample spans about 490,000 clones, about 82% being singletons.

This sequence originates from a woman in her 40s in good health. Some clones in this sample may be carry-over from other donors' samples. Sequenced: PBMCs. The chain employs TRBV6-5 and TRBJ1-5; D gene unclear. The CDR3 DNA sequence: TGTGCCAGCAGCGGGGTAGGACGGGGTCAGCCCCAGCATTTT. Translated, it gives CASSGVGRGQPQHF.